Given below is one TCR beta chain in context. What it binds is not known. Assay used: immunoSEQ multiplex PCR; TCRdb lists only in-frame clones, some missing. The data contain about 79,000 clones, under 85% of them seen just once; the ten biggest clones take up roughly 3.4%. Germline CDR1 and CDR2: MDHEN and SYDVKM. The CDR3 is made up of 13 amino acids. V lost 6 bases to trimming and J lost 3 bases; unmatched junction nucleotides: 2. This sample was included in a study of OX40 agonist ivuxolimab in advanced cancers. Study findings and constraints: Expanded clones were, on average, more numerous among CD8+ T cells than CD4+.

The chain joins TRBV28 to TRBJ1-3; 7 nucleotides agree with TRBD1. The sample here was CD4+ or CD8+ T cells sorted from blood, taken in a trial of the OX40 agonist ivuxolimab. The TCR originated in an adult with an advanced solid tumor such as melanoma, head and neck, liver or kidney cancer. CDR3: CASRNRGGNTIYF. CDR3 DNA: TGTGCCAGCAGAAACAGGGGTGGAAACACCATATATTTT.